The sequence of this T cell receptor (beta chain) was determined in a study of shared clonotypes between healthy human individuals. About the study: Plates per donor: three CD4 naive, three CD4 memory, two CD8 naive, one CD8 memory. Study outcomes and limitations: Shared clonotypes across all four donors exceeded non-shared ones in generation probability. Naive subsets tended to show greater estimated richness than memory subsets.

CDR3 length equals 14 residues. Trimming took off 5 bases at V and 9 bases at J, with 17 bases between the two ends. From germline, CDR1 is SEHNR and CDR2 FQNEAQ (reference sequence). Splitting of CD4+ cells produced CD45RA+ naive and CD45RA-negative memory subsets. Here immunoSEQ multiplex PCR was the method, and the copy in TCRdb shows in-frame clones only, minus some. The sample comprises fewer than 2.5 million clones, roughly 93% of which are singletons, and 0.36% rests with the top ten. Of note for this clone: Its specificity is not known.

The chain links TRBV7-9 to TRBJ2-1, with D maybe TRBD2 (7 bases). This TCR derives from a man between 18 and 35 years old in good health. Some clones in this sample may be carry-over from other donors' samples. Material: naive CD4+ T cells from PBMCs. As for subset: CD45RA+ positively selected. CDR3 protein: CASSRGGGAAEQFF. The CDR3 DNA sequence: TGTGCCAGCAGCCGCGGAGGGGGGGCTGCTGAGCAGTTCTTC.